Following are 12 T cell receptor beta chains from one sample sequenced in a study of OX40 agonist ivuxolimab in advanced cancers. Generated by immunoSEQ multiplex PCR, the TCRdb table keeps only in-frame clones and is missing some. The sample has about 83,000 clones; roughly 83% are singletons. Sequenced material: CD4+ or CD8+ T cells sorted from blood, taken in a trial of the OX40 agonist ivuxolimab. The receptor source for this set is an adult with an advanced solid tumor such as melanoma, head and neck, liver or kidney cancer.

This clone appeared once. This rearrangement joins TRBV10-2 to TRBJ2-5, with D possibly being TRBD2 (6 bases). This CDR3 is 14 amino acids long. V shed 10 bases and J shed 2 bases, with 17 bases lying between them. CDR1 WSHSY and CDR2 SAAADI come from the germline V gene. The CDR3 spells CATRDFPMQETQYF. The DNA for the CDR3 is TGCGCCACCCGGGACTTTCCGATGCAAGAGACCCAGTACTTC.

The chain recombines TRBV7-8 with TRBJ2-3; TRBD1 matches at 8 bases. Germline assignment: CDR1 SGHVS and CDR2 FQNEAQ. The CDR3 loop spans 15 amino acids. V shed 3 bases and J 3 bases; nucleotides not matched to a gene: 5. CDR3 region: CASSLGQARTDTQYF. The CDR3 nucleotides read TGTGCCAGCAGCTTGGGACAGGCCCGTACAGATACGCAGTATTTT. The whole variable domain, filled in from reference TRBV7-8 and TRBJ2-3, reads GAGVSQSPRYKVAKRGQDVALRCDPISGHVSLFWYQQALGQGPEFLTYFQNEAQLDKSGLPSDRFFAERPEGSVSTLKIQRTQQEDSAVYLCASSLGQARTDTQYFGPGTRLTVL.

CDR3 sequence (DNA): TGTGCCAGCAGCTTACGGTCAGGGGGACTCTCTGGGGCCAACGTCCTGACTTTC. As protein: CASSLRSGGLSGANVLTF. J is TRBJ2-6 and V is TRBV11-3; a possible D gene is TRBD1 (7 bases). The CDR3 loop spans 18 amino acids. Germline V gene data show CDR1 as SGHNT and CDR2 as YENEEA. Trimming cost V 2 bases and J 0 bases, with 14 bases left between them.

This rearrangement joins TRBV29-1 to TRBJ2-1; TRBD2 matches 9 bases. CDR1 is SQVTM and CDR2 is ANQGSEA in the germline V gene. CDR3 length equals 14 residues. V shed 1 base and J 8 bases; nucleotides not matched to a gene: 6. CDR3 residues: CSVEVAGGLDEQFF. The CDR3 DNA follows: TGCAGCGTTGAAGTGGCGGGGGGGCTGGATGAGCAGTTCTTC.

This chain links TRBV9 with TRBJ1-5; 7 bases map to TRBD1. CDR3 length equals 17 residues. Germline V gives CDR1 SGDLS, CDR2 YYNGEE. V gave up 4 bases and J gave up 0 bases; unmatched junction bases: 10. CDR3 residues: CASSSSTGMYSNQPQHF. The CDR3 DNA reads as TGTGCCAGCAGCTCTTCGACAGGGATGTATAGCAATCAGCCCCAGCATTTT. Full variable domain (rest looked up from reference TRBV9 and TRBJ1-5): DSGVTQTPKHLITATGQRVTLRCSPRSGDLSVYWYQQSLDQGLQFLIQYYNGEERAKGNILERFSAQQFPDLHSELNLSSLELGDSALYFCASSSSTGMYSNQPQHFGDGTRLSIL.

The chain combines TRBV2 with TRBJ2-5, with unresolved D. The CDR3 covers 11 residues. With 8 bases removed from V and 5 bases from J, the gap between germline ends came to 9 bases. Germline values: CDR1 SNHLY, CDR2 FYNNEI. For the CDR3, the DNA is TGTGCCAGCCTGTTGAGGGAGACCCAGTACTTC. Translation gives CASLLRETQYF.

This CDR3 is CATSRGGEGTEAFF. In nucleotides, the CDR3 is TGTGCCACCAGCCGCGGGGGGGAGGGCACTGAAGCTTTCTTT. V is TRBV15 and J is TRBJ1-1; maybe TRBD1 (5 bases). V dropped 5 bases and J dropped 4 bases, with 14 bases sitting between them. The CDR3 totals 14 residues. Germline CDR1 reads LNHNV; CDR2 reads YYDKDF (reference sequence).

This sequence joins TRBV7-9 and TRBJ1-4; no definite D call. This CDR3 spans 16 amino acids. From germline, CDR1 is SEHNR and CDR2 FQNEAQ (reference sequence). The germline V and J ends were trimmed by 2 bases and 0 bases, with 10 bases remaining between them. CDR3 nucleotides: TGTGCCAGCAGCTTATGGAAGGGAGCAACTAATGAAAAACTGTTTTTT. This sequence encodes CASSLWKGATNEKLFF.

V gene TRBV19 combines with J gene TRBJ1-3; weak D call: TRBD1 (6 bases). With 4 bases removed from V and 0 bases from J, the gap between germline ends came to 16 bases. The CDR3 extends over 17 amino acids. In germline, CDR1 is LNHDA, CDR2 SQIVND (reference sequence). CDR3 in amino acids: CASSTPSNRVSGNTIYF. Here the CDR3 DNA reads TGTGCCAGTAGTACTCCCTCAAACAGGGTCTCTGGAAACACCATATATTTT.

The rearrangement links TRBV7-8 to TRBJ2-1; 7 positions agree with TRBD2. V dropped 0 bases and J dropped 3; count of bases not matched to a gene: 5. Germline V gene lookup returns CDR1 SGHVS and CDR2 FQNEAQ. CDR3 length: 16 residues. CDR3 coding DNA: TGTGCCAGCAGCTTAGCGGGGGGGACCGTCTACAATGAGCAGTTCTTC. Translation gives CASSLAGGTVYNEQFF.

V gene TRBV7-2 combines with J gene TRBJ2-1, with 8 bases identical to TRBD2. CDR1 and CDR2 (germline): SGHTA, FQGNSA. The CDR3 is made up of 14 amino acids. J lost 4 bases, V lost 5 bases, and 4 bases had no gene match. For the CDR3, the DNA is TGTGCCAGCAGCCGGGGGGGAGCTTACAATGAGCAGTTCTTC. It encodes CASSRGGAYNEQFF.

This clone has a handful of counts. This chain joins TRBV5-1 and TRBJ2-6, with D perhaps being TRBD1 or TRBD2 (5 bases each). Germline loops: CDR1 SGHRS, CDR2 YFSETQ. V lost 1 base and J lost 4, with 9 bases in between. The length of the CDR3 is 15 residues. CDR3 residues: CASSLMGEGANVLTF. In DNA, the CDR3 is TGCGCCAGCAGCTTGATGGGGGAAGGGGCCAACGTCCTGACTTTC.